Listed here are 30 T cell receptor beta chains from one sample, sequenced in a study of shared clonotypes between healthy human individuals. The data were produced by immunoSEQ multiplex PCR, yet TCRdb's version contains in-frame clones alone and is incomplete. The sample has some 2 million clones; roughly 95% are singletons. The specimen sequenced was naive CD4+ T cells sorted from blood. Subset in this sample: CD45RA+ positively selected. Receptor source: a man aged 18 to 29 in good health.

The V gene is TRBV18, the J gene TRBJ1-1; D gene uncertain. V lost 1 base and J 3 bases, leaving 9 bases between the germline ends. The CDR3 length is 14 residues. Germline CDR1 is KGHSH and CDR2 is LQKENI. The CDR3 protein is CASSPQGYDTEAFF. CDR3 sequence (DNA): TGTGCCAGCTCACCACAGGGTTATGACACTGAAGCTTTCTTT.

V is TRBV7-8 and J is TRBJ2-2; 10 bases fit TRBD1. Looked up from germline, CDR1 is SGHVS and CDR2 is FQNEAQ. This CDR3 has 17 residues. J was trimmed by 5 bases and V by 4 bases; bases with no gene match: 10. CDR3 protein: CASSYRDRGVGTGELFF. CDR3 coding DNA: TGTGCCAGCAGCTACCGGGACAGGGGAGTTGGTACCGGGGAGCTGTTTTTT.

In the case of this clone: Other DNA sequences in the sample encode the same CDR3. This sequence joins TRBV11-3 and TRBJ2-2; 10 nucleotides match TRBD1. The CDR3 contains 15 residues. Germline V gene data show CDR1 as SGHNT and CDR2 as YENEEA. V shed 4 bases, J shed 4 bases, and the junction held 3 bases outside the gene matches. The CDR3 reads CASSSGQGGTGELFF. The CDR3 DNA reads as TGTGCCAGCAGCTCAGGACAGGGGGGCACCGGGGAGCTGTTTTTT.

This chain uses TRBV10-3 with TRBJ2-5; perhaps D is TRBD1 or TRBD2 (5 bases each). CDR3 size: 13 residues. With 11 bases removed from V and 4 bases from J, the gap between germline ends came to 17 bases. Germline V gives CDR1 ENHRY, CDR2 SYGVKD. CDR3 amino acids: CAASPGAGETQYF. The CDR3 DNA reads as TGTGCCGCGAGCCCTGGGGCGGGAGAGACCCAGTACTTC.

The V gene is TRBV7-2, the J gene TRBJ1-6; D remains unclear. The CDR3 contains 19 residues. Trimming left V 5 bases short and J 1 base short, with 21 bases between. Germline CDR1 SGHTA, CDR2 FQGNSA. The CDR3 DNA reads as TGTGCCAGCAGCCAAACCGGCCTTACGAGGATATCCTATAATTCACCCCTCCACTTT. Translating gives CASSQTGLTRISYNSPLHF.

This clone was seen just once. The CDR3 protein is CASSTHGGGEQYF. The CDR3, as DNA: TGTGCCAGCAGCACGCATGGCGGGGGTGAGCAGTACTTC. This rearrangement joins TRBV11-2 to TRBJ2-7, with 7 nucleotides matching TRBD2. The germline V gene has CDR1 SGHAT and CDR2 FQNNGV. With 5 bases clipped from V and 7 bases from J, the junction kept 8 bases outside the gene matches. This CDR3 is built from 13 residues.

DNA of the CDR3: TGTGCCAGCAGCTTAGAGGCGGGTGCTACAAAGAAGTTCTTC. This codes for CASSLEAGATKKFF. This chain links TRBV11-2 with TRBJ2-1, with D maybe TRBD2 (5 bases). The CDR3 has 14 amino acids. V shed 0 bases and J shed 14 bases, with 17 bases lying between them. Germline V gene lookup returns CDR1 SGHAT and CDR2 FQNNGV.

This clone was found a few times. The genes are TRBV29-1 and TRBJ2-7, with a possible D match to TRBD1 (5 bases). The CDR3 loop spans 16 amino acids. From germline, CDR1 is SQVTM and CDR2 ANQGSEA. Trimming removed 5 bases at V and 0 bases at J, with 20 bases between. The CDR3 DNA is TGCAGCGTTTCCCGCTCGGGCAGGGTGAGCTCCTACGAGCAGTACTTC. It yields the protein CSVSRSGRVSSYEQYF.

V usage is TRBV7-2 and J usage is TRBJ1-2; 7 nucleotides align to TRBD1. Germline loops: CDR1 SGHTA, CDR2 FQGNSA. V shed 3 bases and J 5 bases; nucleotides not matched to a gene: 9. This CDR3 contains 15 residues. The CDR3 DNA sequence: TGTGCCAGCAGCTTGAGGCAGGGGGTCTTTTATGGCTACACCTTC. It specifies CASSLRQGVFYGYTF. Looking up the rest from reference TRBV7-2 and TRBJ1-2 gives the full variable domain: GAGVSQSPSNKVTEKGKDVELRCDPISGHTALYWYRQSLGQGLEFLIYFQGNSAPDKSGLPSDRFSAERTGGSVSTLTIQRTQQEDSAVYLCASSLRQGVFYGYTFGSGTRLTVV.

The gene calls are TRBV19 and TRBJ1-6, with TRBD1 identical over 7 bases. The CDR3 length is 15 residues. Germline loops: CDR1 LNHDA, CDR2 SQIVND (reference sequence). Germline trimming cut 3 bases from V and 10 bases from J; bases unmatched to any gene: 9. The CDR3 DNA sequence: TGTGCCAGTAGTATGCGTCAGGGGGTAGGATCACCCCTCCACTTT. It yields the protein CASSMRQGVGSPLHF.

The chain couples TRBV30 to TRBJ2-1, with 9 bases lining up with TRBD1. J was trimmed by 3 bases and V by 5 bases; bases with no gene match: 8. Germline V CDR1 and CDR2: GTSNPN, SVGIG (reference sequence). The CDR3 loop spans 15 amino acids. CDR3 DNA sequence: TGTGCCTGGGCTCACCGGGACAGGGACTACAATGAGCAGTTCTTC. It specifies CAWAHRDRDYNEQFF.

This chain uses TRBV11-2 with TRBJ2-5, with TRBD2 matching over 9 bases. This CDR3 has 16 residues. V dropped 5 bases and J dropped 4; count of bases not matched to a gene: 11. Germline CDR1 is SGHAT and CDR2 is FQNNGV. CDR3 residues: CASSPPGGRARETQYF. Written as DNA, the CDR3 is TGTGCCAGCAGCCCCCCGGGCGGGAGGGCCCGAGAGACCCAGTACTTC.

Concerning this clone itself: The sample has other DNA sequences that encode this CDR3 too. The rearrangement links TRBV10-3 to TRBJ2-3; the match to TRBD1 covers 8 bases. With V trimmed by 7 bases and J by 3 bases, 6 bases remained unmatched. This CDR3 comprises 14 residues. The V gene's germline CDR1 is ENHRY and CDR2 SYGVKD. The CDR3 DNA follows: TGTGCCATCACCCCCGGACAGGGAACAGATACGCAGTATTTT. Translated, it gives CAITPGQGTDTQYF.

The CDR3 DNA follows: TGTGCCAGCAGCTTAGTTTCCCACGAGCAGTACTTC. It encodes CASSLVSHEQYF. This chain links TRBV7-9 with TRBJ2-7; D is unclear. The CDR3 is made up of 12 amino acids. Germline V CDR1 and CDR2: SEHNR, FQNEAQ (reference sequence). Trimming stripped 1 base from V and 5 bases from J, with 6 bases between.

This chain connects TRBV5-6 to TRBJ2-1; TRBD2 matches at 13 bases. The germline V gene encodes CDR1 SGHDT and CDR2 YYEEEE. The CDR3 runs to 15 residues. J was trimmed by 7 bases and V by 4 bases; bases with no gene match: 5. CDR3: CASSVGLAGWNEQFF. As DNA, the CDR3 is TGTGCCAGCAGCGTGGGACTAGCGGGATGGAATGAGCAGTTCTTC.

The CDR3 here is CASTFGVEHSPLHF. DNA for the CDR3: TGTGCCAGCACCTTCGGAGTGGAGCATTCACCCCTCCACTTT. The chain has TRBV6-6 and TRBJ1-6; D unclear. Trimming stripped 7 bases from V and 8 bases from J, with 15 bases between. The V gene's germline CDR1 is MNHNY and CDR2 SVGAGI (reference sequence). The CDR3 sequence is 14 residues long.

The chain employs TRBV7-8 and TRBJ2-7, with 14 nucleotides matching TRBD2. V lost 5 bases, J lost 4 bases, and 4 bases stayed unmatched. The CDR3 consists of 15 residues. The germline V gene encodes CDR1 SGHVS and CDR2 FQNEAQ. CDR3 amino acids: CASSPGLAGGYEQYF. The CDR3 DNA is TGTGCCAGCAGCCCCGGACTAGCGGGGGGATACGAGCAGTACTTC.

The chain couples TRBV19 to TRBJ2-3, with 10 bases fitting TRBD2. V shed 3 bases, J shed 1 base, and the junction held 10 bases outside the gene matches. CDR3 length: 18 residues. Germline V lookup: CDR1 LNHDA, CDR2 SQIVND (reference sequence). For the CDR3, the DNA is TGTGCCAGTAGTATTCCTAGCGGGAGATCATTGCGCACAGATACGCAGTATTTT. Its translation: CASSIPSGRSLRTDTQYF.

V gene TRBV7-9 combines with J gene TRBJ1-1; weak D call: TRBD1 (5 bases). Germline CDR1 and CDR2: SEHNR and FQNEAQ (reference sequence). The CDR3 is 12 residues long. The ends were cut back, 5 bases at V and 8 bases at J, with 12 bases in the middle. The CDR3 is CASSRGTDEAFF. CDR3 coding DNA: TGTGCCAGCAGCCGGGGGACGGACGAAGCTTTCTTT.

This chain uses TRBV7-2 with TRBJ2-5; 10 bases map to TRBD2. CDR1 and CDR2 (germline): SGHTA, FQGNSA. The CDR3 contains 13 residues. Trimming cost V 3 bases and J 7 bases; bases outside gene matches: 2. The CDR3 protein is CASSFGTSATQYF. CDR3 bases: TGTGCCAGCAGCTTTGGGACTAGCGCGACCCAGTACTTC.

The genes are TRBV5-1 and TRBJ1-4; 7 bases map to TRBD1. CDR3 length: 14 amino acids. CDR1 is SGHRS, CDR2 YFSETQ, per germline. With 4 bases clipped from V and 5 bases from J, the junction kept 5 bases outside the gene matches. The CDR3 region has the DNA TGCGCCAGCAGCCCCGGCAGGGGGAATGAAAAACTGTTTTTT. This codes for CASSPGRGNEKLFF.

Here the CDR3 DNA reads TGTGCCAGCAGTCCCCGGGACAGGGCTAGCAATCAGCCCCAGCATTTT. Its protein is CASSPRDRASNQPQHF. The chain recombines TRBV27 with TRBJ1-5; 9 bases align to TRBD1. V lost 5 bases and J lost 0; bases outside the gene matches: 5. Germline CDR1 is MNHEY and CDR2 is SMNVEV (reference sequence). This CDR3 is built from 16 residues.

The chain uses TRBV28 and TRBJ2-7, with 7 bases lining up with TRBD1. Germline CDR1 reads MDHEN; CDR2 reads SYDVKM. The CDR3 runs to 13 residues. The CDR3 loop is CASLGQFSYEQYF. The CDR3 DNA sequence: TGTGCATCGTTGGGACAGTTCTCCTACGAGCAGTACTTC.

The chain joins TRBV11-2 to TRBJ2-1, with 8 bases lining up with TRBD2. Germline lookup yields CDR1 SGHAT and CDR2 FQNNGV. The J segment lost 9 bases and the V segment lost 0 bases, leaving 10 bases of the junction unmatched. This CDR3 comprises 16 residues. CDR3 in DNA: TGTGCCAGCAGCTTAGAGCTGCTAGCGGGCCTCGGTGAGCAGTTCTTC. It encodes CASSLELLAGLGEQFF.

A few counts support this clone. The V gene is TRBV25-1, the J gene TRBJ1-2, with TRBD1 matching over 7 bases. V shed 5 bases, J shed 3 bases, and the junction held 12 bases outside the gene matches. Germline-derived CDR1 and CDR2 are MGHDK and SYGVNS. The CDR3 is 16 amino acids. This CDR3 is CASSPHQGTADYGYTF. CDR3 DNA: TGTGCCAGCAGTCCCCACCAGGGGACAGCGGACTATGGCTACACCTTC.

This clone was seen once. The J gene is TRBJ1-2, the V gene TRBV27; D unclear. Germline V gives CDR1 MNHEY, CDR2 SMNVEV (reference sequence). The V end was cut by 4 bases, the J end by 0 bases, with 18 bases between. The CDR3 sequence is 17 residues long. CDR3 sequence reads: CASSSLPTDKTNYGYTF. The CDR3 bases are TGTGCCAGCAGTTCCCTCCCGACCGATAAGACTAACTATGGCTACACCTTC.

This chain uses TRBV6-5 with TRBJ2-5; D not resolved. V was trimmed by 6 bases and J by 4 bases, leaving 12 bases between them. From germline, CDR1 is MNHEY and CDR2 SVGAGI. The CDR3 totals 13 residues. Here the CDR3 DNA reads TGTGCCAGCAGAAAAAGGGTAGGAGAGACCCAGTACTTC. As protein: CASRKRVGETQYF.

The gene calls are TRBV30 and TRBJ1-5; TRBD1 aligns across 11 bases. CDR3 length: 16 residues. V was clipped by 1 base and J by 7 bases; unmatched bases: 9. Germline V gene sequence: CDR1 GTSNPN, CDR2 SVGIG (reference sequence). This CDR3 is CAWSADKGQGVQPQHF. As DNA, the CDR3 is TGTGCCTGGAGTGCGGATAAGGGACAGGGGGTCCAGCCCCAGCATTTT.

This sequence joins TRBV9 and TRBJ1-6; D is unclear. The CDR3 runs to 13 residues. V dropped 2 bases and J dropped 10 bases, with 10 bases sitting between them. Germline V lookup: CDR1 SGDLS, CDR2 YYNGEE. This CDR3 reads CASSVHIDSPLHF. The DNA of the CDR3 is TGTGCCAGCAGCGTTCACATCGACTCACCCCTCCACTTT.

V and J are TRBV10-1 and TRBJ2-1; 10 nucleotides align to TRBD2. This CDR3 region has 14 residues. Unmatched junction bases numbered 3, after V lost 6 bases and J lost 4 bases. Germline lookup yields CDR1 WNHNN and CDR2 SYGVQD (reference sequence). CDR3 DNA sequence: TGCGCCAGCAGGCTAGCGGGGGTTTACAATGAGCAGTTCTTC. Translation gives CASRLAGVYNEQFF.